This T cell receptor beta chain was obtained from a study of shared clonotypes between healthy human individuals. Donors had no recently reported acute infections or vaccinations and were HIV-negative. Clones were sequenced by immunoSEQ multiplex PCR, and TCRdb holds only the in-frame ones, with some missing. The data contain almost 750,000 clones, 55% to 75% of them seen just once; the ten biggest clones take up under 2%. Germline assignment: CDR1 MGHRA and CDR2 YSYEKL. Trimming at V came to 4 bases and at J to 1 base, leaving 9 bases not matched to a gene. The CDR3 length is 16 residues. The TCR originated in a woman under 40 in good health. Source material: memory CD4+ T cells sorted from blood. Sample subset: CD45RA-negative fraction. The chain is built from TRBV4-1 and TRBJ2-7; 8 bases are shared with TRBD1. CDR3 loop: CASSPEPWTGSYEQYF. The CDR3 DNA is TGCGCCAGCAGCCCCGAACCTTGGACAGGGTCCTACGAGCAGTACTTC.